Listed below are T cell receptor beta chains from one sample, sequenced in a study of glioma-infiltrating T cells. MiXCR, applied by TCRdb to the multiplex PCR reads, yields one record per CDR3 protein. The sample has over 140,000 distinct CDR3 sequences; around 42% are singletons. The sample was glioma tissue, nonneoplastic brain tissue, or PBMCs (not recorded which). The receptors derive from a human donor with low-grade glioma or glioblastoma, undergoing nonglioma brain surgery, or in good health (not recorded which). Both conserved end residues are part of each CDR3. The D gene is left open where the match is weak. Expanded clones are given a class, and other clones once, few, many or no size at all.

D: NA; J: TRBJ1-1; V: TRBV29-1; size: few; DNA: TGCAGCGTTGAATGGGTCTTGAAGACTGAAGCTTTCTTT; CDR3: CSVEWVLKTEAFF
D: NA; J: TRBJ1-1; V: TRBV20-1; size: NA; DNA: TGCAGTGCTAGGGGGCAGGGAAGGGAGTACACTGAAGCTTTCTTT; CDR3: CSARGQGREYTEAFF
D: NA; J: TRBJ2-3; V: TRBV10-3; size: NA; DNA: TGTGCCATCAGTGTAGAAGGGGCAAGGACAGATACGCAGTATTTT; CDR3: CAISVEGARTDTQYF
D: NA; J: TRBJ2-7; V: TRBV7-2; size: NA; DNA: TGTGCCAGCAGCTTAACATGTTCCAGATACGAGCAGTACTTC; CDR3: CASSLTCSRYEQYF
D: TRBD2; J: TRBJ2-7; V: TRBV10-3; size: NA; DNA: TGTGCCATCAGTGAGGCTAGCGGGAGAACGGCCTACGAGCAGTACTTC; CDR3: CAISEASGRTAYEQYF
D: NA; J: TRBJ2-3; V: TRBV18; size: NA; DNA: TGTGCCAGCTCACCGGGCCGGAACACAGATACGCAGTATTTT; CDR3: CASSPGRNTDTQYF
D: TRBD2; J: TRBJ2-1; V: TRBV9; size: NA; DNA: TGTGCCAGCAGCGCTGGACTAGCGGACTACAATGAGCAGTTCTTC; CDR3: CASSAGLADYNEQFF
D: NA; J: TRBJ2-3; V: TRBV7-2; size: few; DNA: TGTGCCAGCAGCTTCTTCTTGCCAGATACGCAGTATTTT; CDR3: CASSFFLPDTQYF
D: NA; J: TRBJ2-7; V: TRBV7-9; size: NA; DNA: TGTGCCAGCAGCCCGGACATGGGCGGGCAGTACTTC; CDR3: CASSPDMGGQYF
D: NA; J: TRBJ2-1; V: TRBV10-3; size: few; DNA: TGTGCCATCAGTGAGGGTCTCAAATCCGGTCAAGCGAGAATCTACAATGAGCAGTTCTTC; CDR3: CAISEGLKSGQARIYNEQFF
D: NA; J: TRBJ1-6; V: TRBV4-3; size: NA; DNA: TGCGCCAGCAGCCAAGATCGAGCTTGGAATTCACCCCTCCACTTT; CDR3: CASSQDRAWNSPLHF
D: NA; J: TRBJ2-7; V: TRBV20-1; size: few; DNA: TGCAGTTCTTCGAGGGGCATTTACGAGCAGTACTTC; CDR3: CSSSRGIYEQYF
D: NA; J: TRBJ1-5; V: TRBV10-3; size: NA; DNA: TGTGCCATCAGTGTCAGGAGGGGAGGAGGACAGCCCCAGCATTTT; CDR3: CAISVRRGGGQPQHF
D: TRBD2; J: TRBJ2-3; V: TRBV7-2; size: NA; DNA: TGTGCCAGCAGCCCCCAGGCTAGCGGGAGTACAGATACGCAGTATTTT; CDR3: CASSPQASGSTDTQYF
D: NA; J: TRBJ2-7; V: TRBV29-1; size: few; DNA: TGCAGCGTCGGGGGAGGTCAGTACGAGCAGTACTTC; CDR3: CSVGGGQYEQYF
D: NA; J: TRBJ2-3; V: TRBV20-1; size: few; DNA: TGCAGTGTAAGGGGGAGGGGAAACACAGATACGCAGTATTTT; CDR3: CSVRGRGNTDTQYF
D: TRBD1; J: TRBJ2-5; V: TRBV4-2; size: NA; DNA: TGTGCCAGCAGCCAAGAGGAGGGGACAGGGGCGGGGGAGACCCAGTACTTC; CDR3: CASSQEEGTGAGETQYF
D: NA; J: TRBJ1-5; V: TRBV4-1; size: NA; DNA: TGCGCCAGCAGTCCCGGACGGTACAATCAGCCCCAGCATTTT; CDR3: CASSPGRYNQPQHF
D: NA; J: TRBJ1-1; V: TRBV7-9; size: many; DNA: TGTGCCAGCAGCTTGATAATAGAAGCTTTCTTT; CDR3: CASSLIIEAFF
D: NA; J: TRBJ2-1; V: TRBV24-1; size: many; DNA: TGTGCCACCAGTGATCCCTCGGCAATTTCGTGGAATGAGCAGTTCTTC; CDR3: CATSDPSAISWNEQFF
D: NA; J: TRBJ2-7; V: TRBV11-2; size: NA; DNA: TGTGCCAGCAGCTTGATCGCAGGGAACGAGCAGTACTTC; CDR3: CASSLIAGNEQYF
D: TRBD1; J: TRBJ2-1; V: TRBV20-1; size: NA; DNA: TGCAGTTCTATCCCCCCCGGACAGGGGGCAAGGAATGAGCAGTTCTTC; CDR3: CSSIPPGQGARNEQFF
D: NA; J: TRBJ2-3; V: TRBV24-1; size: few; DNA: TGTGCCACCAGTGTTACCGGGACATCTACGCAGTATTTT; CDR3: CATSVTGTSTQYF
D: TRBD2; J: TRBJ2-1; V: TRBV20-1; size: NA; DNA: TGCAGTGCTAGCGGACTAGCGGGAGGCTCCTACAATGAGCAGTTCTTC; CDR3: CSASGLAGGSYNEQFF
D: TRBD2; J: TRBJ2-3; V: TRBV2; size: few; DNA: TGTGCCAGCTCCGTACTAGCGGGGGACACAGATACGCAGTATTTT; CDR3: CASSVLAGDTDTQYF
D: NA; J: TRBJ1-3; V: TRBV6-1; size: NA; DNA: TGTGCCAGCAGTGAACGGGGCTCTGGAAACAACATATATTTT; CDR3: CASSERGSGNNIYF
D: NA; J: TRBJ1-5; V: TRBV25-1; size: few; DNA: TGTGCCAGCAGTGAACCCGGAAATAGCAATCAGCCCCAGCATTTT; CDR3: CASSEPGNSNQPQHF
D: NA; J: TRBJ2-1; V: TRBV20-1; size: few; DNA: TGCAGTGCTAGAGATTTTGACGTTCCTGAGCAGTTCTTC; CDR3: CSARDFDVPEQFF
D: NA; J: TRBJ2-5; V: TRBV4-2; size: NA; DNA: TGTGCCAGCAGTCGAATTCCCCCAGGTCGGATCGGAGGGGAGACCCAGTACTTC; CDR3: CASSRIPPGRIGGETQYF
D: NA; J: TRBJ1-1; V: TRBV6-1; size: NA; DNA: TGTGCCAGCAGTATTCGGGGATACCCTGAAGCTTTCTTT; CDR3: CASSIRGYPEAFF
D: NA; J: TRBJ2-7; V: TRBV9; size: NA; DNA: TGTGCCAGCAGCGTAGATGGTCTGGGCGAGCAGTACTTC; CDR3: CASSVDGLGEQYF
D: TRBD1; J: TRBJ1-1; V: TRBV25-1; size: many; DNA: TGTGCCAGCAGGGGACAGGAGAACACTGAAGCTTTCTTT; CDR3: CASRGQENTEAFF
D: NA; J: TRBJ2-5; V: TRBV20-1; size: NA; DNA: TGCAGTGCTAGCCTTATTGAGACCCAGTACTTC; CDR3: CSASLIETQYF
D: NA; J: TRBJ2-1; V: TRBV4-2; size: NA; DNA: TGTGCCAGCAGCCGTGGAAGAGCAAGCTCCTACAATGAGCAGTTCTTC; CDR3: CASSRGRASSYNEQFF
D: NA; J: TRBJ1-2; V: TRBV4-1; size: few; DNA: TGCGCCAGCAGCCAGGATTTGAACATCCCCCTTTATGGCTACACCTTC; CDR3: CASSQDLNIPLYGYTF
D: NA; J: TRBJ2-1; V: TRBV7-8; size: NA; DNA: TGTGCCAGCACCCCTGACAGGTCAAATGAGCAGTTCTTC; CDR3: CASTPDRSNEQFF
D: NA; J: TRBJ1-2; V: TRBV20-1; size: NA; DNA: TGCAGTGCTAGAGGCGCCACCAGGGACCGAGAGGGTGGCTACACCTTC; CDR3: CSARGATRDREGGYTF
D: NA; J: TRBJ2-1; V: TRBV24-1; size: few; DNA: TGTGCCACCAGTGATCAGAGGACACGTACTTACAATGAGCAGTTCTTC; CDR3: CATSDQRTRTYNEQFF
D: TRBD1; J: TRBJ2-5; V: TRBV6-1; size: NA; DNA: TGTGCCAGCTGCTCCCCAGGGGGCGCGGAGACCCAGTACTTC; CDR3: CASCSPGGAETQYF
D: TRBD2; J: TRBJ2-1; V: TRBV7-8; size: NA; DNA: TGTGCCAGCAGCCTTCCTAAGGGCGGAGCGGGAGCTCTAAATGAGCAGTTCTTC; CDR3: CASSLPKGGAGALNEQFF
D: NA; J: TRBJ1-2; V: TRBV27; size: few; DNA: TGTGCCAGCAAAGAGGGGGGGGCGCGGGGCTATGGCTACACCTTC; CDR3: CASKEGGARGYGYTF
D: NA; J: TRBJ2-1; V: TRBV28; size: many; DNA: TGTGCCAGCAGTCCCCTCAGCGGAGTTTACAATGAGCAGTTCTTC; CDR3: CASSPLSGVYNEQFF
D: NA; J: TRBJ1-5; V: TRBV7-8; size: NA; DNA: TGTGCCAGCAGCTCGGCAGCTAGCAATCAGCCCCAGCATTTT; CDR3: CASSSAASNQPQHF